The 15 T cell receptor beta chains below were found in one sample sequenced in a study of human T cells and chemical hapten exposure. Described time point: patch test 1, 2 weeks after DPC sensitization. Regarding treatment: therapeutic diphenylcyclopropenone sensitization with weekly scalp DPC. Each CDR3 protein is one row after TCRdb ran MiXCR on the RACE reads. The table shows around 69,000 distinct CDR3 sequences, with 9.8% occurring only once. Source: whole blood, taken in connection with sensitization to the hapten diphenylcyclopropenone (DPC). The receptors here all came from a woman between 40 and 50 years old with alopecia areata. Some clones in this sample may be carry-over from other donors' samples.

This clonotype was counted ten times or more. The chain links TRBV11-3 to TRBJ2-1; D may be TRBD1 (6 bases). The ends were cut back, 3 bases at V and 3 bases at J, with 12 bases in the middle. The CDR3 is 15 amino acids. CDR1 SGHNT and CDR2 YENEEA come from the germline V gene. Here the CDR3 reads CASSLAGADYNEQFF. The DNA for the CDR3 is TGTGCCAGCAGCTTGGCAGGGGCGGACTACAATGAGCAGTTCTTC.

Ten or more counts support this clonotype. The chain is built from TRBV12-3 or TRBV12-4 and TRBJ2-3, with a tentative D call TRBD1 (6 bases). With 10 bases removed from V and 5 bases from J, the gap between germline ends came to 16 bases. The length of the CDR3 is 13 residues. The CDR3 loop is CATLAWGQDTQYF. CDR3 nucleotide sequence: TGTGCCACCCTAGCTTGGGGGCAAGATACGCAGTATTTT.

The V gene is TRBV28, the J gene TRBJ1-4; D is unresolved. The germline V gene encodes CDR1 MDHEN and CDR2 SYDVKM. The CDR3 has 14 residues. Trimming removed 6 bases at V and 5 bases at J, with 13 bases between. The CDR3 DNA is TGTGCCAGCAGCCTAGGCCGGCTAAATGAAAAACTGTTTTTT. Amino acid sequence: CASSLGRLNEKLFF.

The rearrangement uses TRBV11-2 and TRBJ2-3, with 7 bases lining up with TRBD2. The V and J ends lost 7 bases and 1 base, in that order; junction bases with no gene match: 5. Germline CDR1 reads SGHAT; CDR2 reads FQNNGV. This CDR3 contains 14 residues. The CDR3 bases are TGTGCCAGCACACAGAGCGGGGGCACAGATACGCAGTATTTT. It is translated as CASTQSGGTDTQYF. Variable domain in full (rest from reference TRBV11-2 and TRBJ2-3): EAGVAQSPRYKIIEKRQSVAFWCNPISGHATLYWYQQILGQGPKLLIQFQNNGVVDDSQLPKDRFSAERLKGVDSTLKIQPAKLEDSAVYLCASTQSGGTDTQYFGPGTRLTVL.

This clonotype showed up many times. The chain has TRBV5-1 and TRBJ2-2; D gene unclear. The CDR3 runs to 15 residues. V was clipped by 4 bases and J by 2 bases, with 12 bases between them. Germline values: CDR1 SGHRS, CDR2 YFSETQ. The CDR3 loop reads CASSPTRPNTGELFF. The CDR3 bases are TGCGCCAGCAGCCCTACCCGACCTAACACCGGGGAGCTGTTTTTT. The variable domain in full, with the rest retrieved from reference TRBV5-1 and TRBJ2-2, is KAGVTQTPRYLIKTRGQQVTLSCSPISGHRSVSWYQQTPGQGLQFLFEYFSETQRNKGNFPGRFSGRQFSNSRSEMNVSTLELGDSALYLCASSPTRPNTGELFFGEGSRLTVL.

This clonotype was counted ten times or more. The chain couples TRBV20-1 to TRBJ2-3, with TRBD2 matching over 8 bases. The germline V gene has CDR1 DFQATT and CDR2 SNEGSKA (reference sequence). This CDR3 has 14 amino acids. The V segment lost 7 bases and the J segment 5 bases; nucleotides outside the gene matches: 11. CDR3 sequence: CSVSPGGLVDTQYF. CDR3 DNA: TGCAGTGTCAGCCCGGGGGGGCTGGTAGATACGCAGTATTTT.

This clonotype was detected a few times. This rearrangement joins TRBV4-3 to TRBJ2-1; 11 nucleotides match TRBD2. V dropped 4 bases and J dropped 7; count of bases not matched to a gene: 6. Germline V CDR1 and CDR2: LGHNA, YSLEER. The CDR3 is made up of 15 amino acids. The CDR3 DNA reads as TGCGCCAGCAGCCCCCTTAGACTAGCGGGGAATGAGCAGTTCTTC. It encodes CASSPLRLAGNEQFF.

This clonotype has ten or more counts. The genes are TRBV6-5 and TRBJ1-3; D gene uncertain. Trimming cost V 2 bases and J 9 bases, with 8 bases left between them. The CDR3 has 12 residues. Germline-derived CDR1 and CDR2 are MNHEY and SVGAGI. The CDR3 loop is CASSYPGGTIYF. The CDR3 region has the DNA TGTGCCAGCAGTTACCCCGGAGGCACCATATATTTT.

This clonotype was counted ten times or more. The chain links TRBV6-5 to TRBJ2-7, with 11 bases aligning to TRBD1. J gave up 2 bases and V 6 bases, and 6 bases lay outside the gene matches. This CDR3 comprises 15 residues. Germline V gene data show CDR1 as MNHEY and CDR2 as SVGAGI. CDR3 amino acids: CASRLAGQGAYEQYF. The CDR3 region has the DNA TGTGCCAGCAGGCTTGCGGGACAGGGGGCCTACGAGCAGTACTTC.

In this sample, this clonotype turned up many times. V gene TRBV2 combines with J gene TRBJ2-1, with D possibly matching TRBD1 (5 bases). The CDR3 is 12 amino acids. Germline V gene data show CDR1 as SNHLY and CDR2 as FYNNEI. V was pared by 4 bases and J by 6 bases, with 7 bases between. CDR3: CASSVQGNEQFF. The CDR3 DNA reads TGTGCCAGCAGTGTTCAGGGCAATGAGCAGTTCTTC. The variable domain in full, completed from reference TRBV2 and TRBJ2-1, reads EPEVTQTPSHQVTQMGQEVILRCVPISNHLYFYWYRQILGQKVEFLVSFYNNEISEKSEIFDDQFSVERPDGSNFTLKIRSTKLEDSAMYFCASSVQGNEQFFGPGTRLTVL.

This clonotype was found many times. This chain connects TRBV20-1 to TRBJ2-5, with TRBD2 matching over 14 bases. The ends lost 2 bases at V and 2 bases at J; junction bases unmatched: 19. The CDR3 totals 21 residues. CDR1 is DFQATT and CDR2 is SNEGSKA in the germline V gene (reference sequence). CDR3 bases: TGCAGTGCTAGACCCAGCCTGAAAGGACTAGCGGGGGGTTTATTACAAGAGACCCAGTACTTC. Residues: CSARPSLKGLAGGLLQETQYF.

At least ten counts were recorded for this clonotype. The V and J genes are TRBV11-2 and TRBJ1-3, with a tentative D call TRBD1 (5 bases). With 1 base removed from V and 0 bases from J, the gap between germline ends came to 7 bases. The CDR3 extends over 15 amino acids. The germline V gene has CDR1 SGHAT and CDR2 FQNNGV. This CDR3 is CASSLVRVSGNTIYF. CDR3 DNA: TGTGCCAGCAGCTTAGTCAGGGTCTCTGGAAACACCATATATTTT.

The rearrangement links TRBV20-1 to TRBJ2-7; D unclear. V gave up 0 bases and J gave up 0 bases, with 12 bases separating them. CDR1 and CDR2 (germline): DFQATT, SNEGSKA (reference sequence). The CDR3 loop spans 15 amino acids. The CDR3 nucleotides read TGCAGTGCTAGAGATCATCGGCAGGACTCCTACGAGCAGTACTTC. Translating it yields CSARDHRQDSYEQYF.

This clonotype was seen repeatedly, ten times or more. The chain uses TRBV7-9 and TRBJ1-2; D gene unclear. V was pared by 5 bases and J by 7 bases, with 8 bases between. The CDR3 has 11 amino acids. CDR1 SEHNR and CDR2 FQNEAQ come from the germline V gene (reference sequence). CDR3 in DNA: TGTGCCAGCAGCGCCGTAAGTGGCTACACCTTC. Protein product: CASSAVSGYTF.

In this sample, this clonotype turned up a few times. The gene calls are TRBV19 and TRBJ2-7; TRBD1 agrees at 11 bases. The junction had 1 base not matched to a gene; V was cut back by 3 bases and J by 0 bases. This CDR3 has 15 residues. Germline assignment: CDR1 LNHDA and CDR2 SQIVND (reference sequence). The CDR3 DNA is TGTGCCAGTAGTATCGGGACAGGGGGCTCCTACGAGCAGTACTTC. This encodes CASSIGTGGSYEQYF.